The clone carrying this T cell receptor beta chain was recorded only once. The sample comes from a study of CD8 T cells in Susac syndrome. CDR3 length equals 13 residues. V lost 3 bases, J lost 8 bases, and 4 bases stayed unmatched. In germline, CDR1 is SEHNR, CDR2 FQNEAQ (reference sequence). A quantity of roughly 0.5 to 1 ug RNA underwent reverse transcription using random hexamers. TCRdb reprocessed the immunoSEQ multiplex PCR reads with MiXCR, giving one entry per CDR3 protein. The sample shows 110,000 or so distinct CDR3 sequences, around 90% of them seen only once. The receptor was isolated from a human donor in good health. What was sequenced was CD4+ T cells from PBMCs. The J gene is TRBJ1-3, the V gene TRBV7-9; 7 positions match TRBD1. Here the CDR3 DNA reads TGTGCCAGCAGCTTGGACAGGTTTGACACCATATATTTT. It specifies CASSLDRFDTIYF.